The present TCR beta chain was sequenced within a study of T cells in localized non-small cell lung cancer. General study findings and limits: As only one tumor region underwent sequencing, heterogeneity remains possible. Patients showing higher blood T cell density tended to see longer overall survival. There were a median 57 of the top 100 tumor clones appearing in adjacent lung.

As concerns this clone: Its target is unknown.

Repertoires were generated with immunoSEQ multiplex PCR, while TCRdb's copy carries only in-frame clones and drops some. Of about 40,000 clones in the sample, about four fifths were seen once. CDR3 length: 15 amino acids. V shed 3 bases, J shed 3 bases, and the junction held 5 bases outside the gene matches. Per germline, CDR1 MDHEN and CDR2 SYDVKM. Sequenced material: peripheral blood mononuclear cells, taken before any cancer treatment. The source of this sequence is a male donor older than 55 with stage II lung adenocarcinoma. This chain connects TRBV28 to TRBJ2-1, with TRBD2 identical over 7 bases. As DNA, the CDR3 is TGTGCCAGCAGTTTCAGTGCGGGAGTCTACAATGAGCAGTTCTTC. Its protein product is CASSFSAGVYNEQFF.